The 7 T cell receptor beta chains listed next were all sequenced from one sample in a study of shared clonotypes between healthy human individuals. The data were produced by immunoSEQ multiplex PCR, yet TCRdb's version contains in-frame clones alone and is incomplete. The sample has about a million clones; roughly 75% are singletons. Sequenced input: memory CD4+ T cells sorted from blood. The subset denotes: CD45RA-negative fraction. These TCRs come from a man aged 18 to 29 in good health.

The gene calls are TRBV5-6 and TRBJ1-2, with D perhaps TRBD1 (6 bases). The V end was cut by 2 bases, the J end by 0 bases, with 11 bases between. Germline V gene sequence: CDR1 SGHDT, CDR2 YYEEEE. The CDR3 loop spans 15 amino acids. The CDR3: CASSLTNRANYGYTF. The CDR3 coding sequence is TGTGCCAGCAGCTTAACAAACAGGGCTAACTATGGCTACACCTTC.

The CDR3 is CASSEVPSGGTDTQYF. CDR3 DNA sequence: TGCGCCAGCAGTGAGGTGCCTAGCGGCGGCACAGATACGCAGTATTTT. The chain uses TRBV10-1 and TRBJ2-3, with 7 bases aligning to TRBD2. This CDR3 has 16 amino acids. The trim removed 2 bases at V and 1 base at J, leaving 6 bases unmatched. Germline CDR1 reads WNHNN; CDR2 reads SYGVQD (reference sequence).

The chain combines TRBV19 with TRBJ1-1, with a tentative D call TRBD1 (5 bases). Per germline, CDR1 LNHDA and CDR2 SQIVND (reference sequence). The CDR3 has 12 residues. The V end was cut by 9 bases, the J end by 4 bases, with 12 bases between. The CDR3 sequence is CASRGSGTEAFF. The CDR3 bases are TGTGCCAGCCGGGGGAGCGGCACTGAAGCTTTCTTT.

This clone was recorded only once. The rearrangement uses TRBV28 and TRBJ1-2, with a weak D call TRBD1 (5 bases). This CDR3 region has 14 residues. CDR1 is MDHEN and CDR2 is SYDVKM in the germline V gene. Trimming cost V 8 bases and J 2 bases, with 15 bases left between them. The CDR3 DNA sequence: TGTGCCAGCCTTCTTGACAGAACCAACTATGGCTACACCTTC. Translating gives CASLLDRTNYGYTF.

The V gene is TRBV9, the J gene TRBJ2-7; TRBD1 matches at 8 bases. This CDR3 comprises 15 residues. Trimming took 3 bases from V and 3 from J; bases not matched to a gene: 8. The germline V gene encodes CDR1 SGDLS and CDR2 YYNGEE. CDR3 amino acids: CASSADGQGIYEQYF. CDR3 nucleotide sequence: TGTGCCAGCAGCGCCGACGGACAGGGAATCTACGAGCAGTACTTC.

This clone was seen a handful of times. This CDR3 is CASSRVATDTQYF. The CDR3, as DNA: TGTGCCAGCAGCCGTGTAGCCACAGATACGCAGTATTTT. The chain is built from TRBV7-8 and TRBJ2-3; D unresolved. Trimming left V 5 bases short and J 2 bases short, with 8 bases between. The CDR3 extends over 13 amino acids. Germline V gene data show CDR1 as SGHVS and CDR2 as FQNEAQ. Looking up the rest from reference TRBV7-8 and TRBJ2-3 gives the full variable domain: GAGVSQSPRYKVAKRGQDVALRCDPISGHVSLFWYQQALGQGPEFLTYFQNEAQLDKSGLPSDRFFAERPEGSVSTLKIQRTQQEDSAVYLCASSRVATDTQYFGPGTRLTVL.

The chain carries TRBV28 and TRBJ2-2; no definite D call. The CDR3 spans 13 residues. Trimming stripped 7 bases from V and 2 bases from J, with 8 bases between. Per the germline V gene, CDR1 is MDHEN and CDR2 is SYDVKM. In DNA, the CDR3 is TGTGCCAGCACACGCAGCAACACCGGGGAGCTGTTTTTT. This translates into CASTRSNTGELFF.